The rows below give T cell receptor beta chains drawn from one sample of a study of T cells in Graves' hyperthyroidism and ophthalmopathy. One entry per CDR3 protein results from TCRdb running MiXCR on the multiplex PCR reads. The table lists about 350,000 distinct CDR3 sequences, roughly 17% of them singletons. Input material: blood. Receptor source: a woman in her 30s with Graves' hyperthyroidism that later progressed to Graves' ophthalmopathy. CDR3s include the opening cysteine and the closing phenylalanine or tryptophan. A D gene is named only where the DNA matches it firmly. Clone size is given for some rows only: seen once, a few or many times, or a class if the clone is expanded.

>many|15|TRBV10-3|TRBD1|TRBJ2-3
CAISDRTGHTDTQYF
TGTGCCATCAGTGACCGGACAGGACACACAGATACGCAGTATTTT
>many|16|TRBV7-8|TRBD1|TRBJ2-1
CASSLVGQGDYNEQFF
TGTGCCAGCAGCTTAGTCGGACAGGGGGACTACAATGAGCAGTTCTTC
>NA|15|TRBV3-1|NA|TRBJ1-3
CASSQDSLSGNTIYF
TGTGCCAGCAGCCAAGACTCCCTGTCTGGAAACACCATATATTTT
>NA|12|TRBV11-2|NA|TRBJ1-1
CASSPGLAEAFF
TGTGCCAGCAGCCCAGGTTTGGCTGAAGCTTTCTTT
>many|16|TRBV7-8|TRBD1|TRBJ1-2
CASSLDRARVNYGYTF
TGTGCCAGCAGCCTGGACAGGGCACGAGTTAACTATGGCTACACCTTC
>many|13|TRBV29-1|TRBD1|TRBJ1-2
CSVVGTVTVGYTF
TGCAGCGTCGTTGGGACAGTCACGGTCGGCTACACCTTC
>NA|15|TRBV7-2|NA|TRBJ1-5
CASSLSGGASQPQHF
TGTGCCAGCAGCCTTTCGGGGGGGGCTAGTCAGCCCCAGCATTTT
>NA|14|TRBV20-1|TRBD2|TRBJ2-1
CSAVLAGGNNEQFF
TGCAGTGCCGTATTAGCGGGAGGAAACAATGAGCAGTTCTTC
>many|18|TRBV12-3/TRBV12-4|TRBD2|TRBJ2-1
CASSADLSGGSSYNEQFF
TGTGCCAGCAGTGCAGACCTCTCCGGGGGGAGCTCCTACAATGAGCAGTTCTTC
>many|15|TRBV7-2|NA|TRBJ1-5
CASSLVTSGNQPQHF
TGTGCCAGCAGCTTAGTGACGTCCGGCAATCAGCCCCAGCATTTT
>NA|15|TRBV7-9|TRBD1|TRBJ1-2
CASSLLLGQAARYTF
TGTGCCAGCAGCTTATTGCTGGGACAGGCGGCTAGGTACACCTTC
>many|14|TRBV20-1|NA|TRBJ2-1
CSASWWGSYNEQFF
TGCAGTGCTAGTTGGTGGGGCTCCTACAATGAGCAGTTCTTC
>many|14|TRBV5-1|NA|TRBJ1-1
CASSLLGGGTEAFF
TGCGCCAGCAGCCTGCTGGGGGGGGGCACTGAAGCTTTCTTT
>many|18|TRBV12-3/TRBV12-4|TRBD2|TRBJ2-2
CASSRLAAGGTNTGELFF
TGTGCCAGCAGCCGCCTTGCAGCGGGGGGCACGAACACCGGGGAGCTGTTTTTT
>NA|14|TRBV19|NA|TRBJ2-7
CASSHAGLAYEQYF
TGTGCCAGTAGCCACGCCGGGCTAGCCTACGAGCAGTACTTC
>NA|14|TRBV12-3/TRBV12-4|TRBD1|TRBJ1-2
CASSFFRGLAGYTF
TGTGCCAGCAGTTTCTTTAGGGGGCTCGCTGGCTACACCTTC
>few|13|TRBV15|NA|TRBJ2-5
CATRLGIGGTQYF
TGTGCCACCCGACTAGGGATTGGCGGGACCCAGTACTTC
>many|15|TRBV6-1|TRBD2|TRBJ2-7
CASRQTSGGSYEQYF
TGTGCCAGCAGGCAGACTAGCGGGGGATCCTACGAGCAGTACTTC
>many|15|TRBV11-2|NA|TRBJ2-5
CASRDGSRGGETQYF
TGTGCCAGCAGGGATGGGTCCCGGGGTGGCGAGACCCAGTACTTC
>many|15|TRBV12-3/TRBV12-4|NA|TRBJ1-4
CASSLLGGFNEKLFF
TGTGCCAGCAGTTTATTGGGGGGGTTTAATGAAAAACTGTTTTTT
>NA|12|TRBV19|TRBD1|TRBJ1-2
CASSTDRGGYTF
TGTGCCAGTAGTACGGACAGGGGGGGCTACACCTTC
>NA|13|TRBV7-8|NA|TRBJ2-5
CASSFTNQETQYF
TGTGCCAGCAGCTTCACGAACCAAGAGACCCAGTACTTC
>NA|16|TRBV18|TRBD2|TRBJ2-1
CASSKRGGQSYNEQFF
TGTGCCAGCTCAAAGCGCGGGGGGCAGTCCTACAATGAGCAGTTCTTC
>few|14|TRBV29-1|NA|TRBJ2-2
CSVEKTENTGELFF
TGCAGCGTTGAAAAGACAGAGAACACCGGGGAGCTGTTTTTT
>many|15|TRBV13|TRBD1|TRBJ1-3
CASSRRGFSGNTIYF
TGTGCCAGCAGCCGCAGGGGGTTCTCTGGAAACACCATATATTTT
>NA|15|TRBV7-2|NA|TRBJ2-7
CASSLPPDRSYEQYF
TGTGCCAGCAGCTTACCTCCCGACAGGTCCTACGAGCAGTACTTC
>many|15|TRBV24-1|TRBD1|TRBJ2-7
CATSETGAEHYEQYF
TGTGCCACCAGTGAAACAGGGGCGGAACACTACGAGCAGTACTTC
>many|15|TRBV30|NA|TRBJ1-5
CAWSVPGGKGQPQHF
TGTGCCTGGAGTGTACCGGGGGGCAAGGGTCAGCCCCAGCATTTT
>NA|12|TRBV3-1|NA|TRBJ1-1
CASSQGVLEAFF
TGTGCCAGCAGCCAAGGTGTACTAGAAGCTTTCTTT
>NA|15|TRBV5-1|TRBD1|TRBJ2-7
CASSLGQGRVYEQYF
TGCGCCAGCAGCTTGGGACAGGGTAGGGTCTACGAGCAGTACTTC
>many|17|TRBV11-2|NA|TRBJ2-3
CASSLSEAEVFTDTQYF
TGTGCCAGCAGCTTGTCAGAGGCGGAAGTCTTCACAGATACGCAGTATTTT
>many|15|TRBV19|NA|TRBJ2-3
CASSVSGSLTDTQYF
TGTGCCAGTAGTGTAAGCGGGTCCCTGACAGATACGCAGTATTTT
>NA|14|TRBV20-1|NA|TRBJ2-1
CSASKGSSYNEQFF
TGCAGTGCTAGCAAGGGGAGCTCCTACAATGAGCAGTTCTTC
>many|19|TRBV7-8|TRBD1|TRBJ2-1
CASSARTGPRVKSGNEQFF
TGTGCCAGCAGCGCCCGGACAGGACCGAGGGTCAAATCGGGCAATGAGCAGTTCTTC
>many|17|TRBV2|TRBD1|TRBJ2-3
CASSETRTGGGTYTQYF
TGTGCCAGCAGTGAAACGAGGACAGGGGGAGGCACATATACGCAGTATTTT
>NA|15|TRBV13|TRBD2|TRBJ2-1
CASSLGGGPVDEQFF
TGTGCCAGCAGCTTAGGGGGAGGGCCTGTAGATGAGCAGTTCTTC
>many|17|TRBV19|NA|TRBJ2-7
CASSIASGDRGFYEQYF
TGTGCCAGTAGTATAGCTTCGGGGGACCGAGGATTCTACGAGCAGTACTTC
>NA|14|TRBV11-2|NA|TRBJ1-5
CASSLVPRVQPQHF
TGTGCCAGCAGCTTAGTACCTAGGGTACAGCCCCAGCATTTT
>NA|16|TRBV2|TRBD1|TRBJ1-1
CASSEEGTGVNTEAFF
TGTGCCAGCAGTGAAGAGGGGACAGGGGTCAACACTGAAGCTTTCTTT
>many|16|TRBV24-1|TRBD1|TRBJ2-1
CATSDLARQGHNEQFF
TGTGCCACCAGTGATTTAGCCCGACAGGGTCACAATGAGCAGTTCTTC
>NA|11|TRBV10-3|NA|TRBJ1-2
CATTGFYGYTF
TGTGCCACCACAGGGTTCTATGGCTACACCTTC
>many|15|TRBV5-1|TRBD1|TRBJ2-1
CASSLRGGAYNEQFF
TGCGCCAGCAGCTTGCGAGGGGGCGCCTACAATGAGCAGTTCTTC
>NA|16|TRBV6-5|NA|TRBJ2-1
CASSYSIGEAYNEQFF
TGTGCCAGCAGTTACTCGATAGGGGAGGCCTACAATGAGCAGTTCTTC
>NA|18|TRBV5-1|TRBD2|TRBJ2-2
CASSLASGATSGTGELFF
TGCGCCAGCAGCTTGGCTAGCGGGGCCACCTCGGGCACCGGGGAGCTGTTTTTT
>NA|17|TRBV3-1|NA|TRBJ2-1
CASSQDMGLAIYNEQFF
TGTGCCAGCAGCCAAGATATGGGGCTAGCAATCTACAATGAGCAGTTCTTC
>many|14|TRBV2|TRBD1|TRBJ2-3
CANKDRGSTDTQYF
TGTGCCAACAAGGACAGGGGCAGCACAGATACGCAGTATTTT
>many|14|TRBV5-1|NA|TRBJ1-1
CASSFDGRYTEAFF
TGCGCCAGCAGCTTTGACGGCAGATACACTGAAGCTTTCTTT
>NA|14|TRBV7-2|NA|TRBJ1-1
CASSFGLGYTEAFF
TGTGCCAGCAGCTTTGGCCTGGGATACACTGAAGCTTTCTTT
>NA|13|TRBV15|NA|TRBJ2-5
CATARGKQETQYF
TGTGCCACGGCGAGGGGCAAACAAGAGACCCAGTACTTC
>many|16|TRBV6-2/TRBV6-3|TRBD1|TRBJ2-1
CASSTGTGMGYNEQFF
TGTGCCAGCAGTACCGGGACAGGGATGGGTTACAATGAGCAGTTCTTC
>few|15|TRBV4-1|NA|TRBJ2-5
CASSQPLGDQETQYF
TGCGCCAGCAGCCAACCACTAGGGGATCAAGAGACCCAGTACTTC
>many|17|TRBV12-3/TRBV12-4|TRBD1|TRBJ1-4
CASSPDQGGPYNEKLFF
TGTGCCAGCAGTCCCGATCAGGGGGGACCGTATAATGAAAAACTGTTTTTT